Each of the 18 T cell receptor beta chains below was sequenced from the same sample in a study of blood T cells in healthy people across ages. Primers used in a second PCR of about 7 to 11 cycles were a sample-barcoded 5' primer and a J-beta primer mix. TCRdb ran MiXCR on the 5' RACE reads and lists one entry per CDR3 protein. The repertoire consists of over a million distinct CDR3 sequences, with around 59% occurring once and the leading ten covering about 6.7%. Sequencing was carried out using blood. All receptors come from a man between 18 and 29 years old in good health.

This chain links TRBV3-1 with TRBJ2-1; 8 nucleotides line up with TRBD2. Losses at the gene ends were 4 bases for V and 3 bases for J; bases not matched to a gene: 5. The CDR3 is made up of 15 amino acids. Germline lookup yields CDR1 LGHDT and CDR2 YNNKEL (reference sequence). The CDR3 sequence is CASSPGGLVYNEQFF. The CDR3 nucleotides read TGTGCCAGCAGCCCCGGGGGACTAGTCTACAATGAGCAGTTCTTC.

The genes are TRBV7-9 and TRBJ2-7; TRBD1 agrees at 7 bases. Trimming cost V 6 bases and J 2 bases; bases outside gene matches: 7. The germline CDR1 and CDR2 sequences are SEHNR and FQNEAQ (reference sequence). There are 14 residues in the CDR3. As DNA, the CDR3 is TGTGCCAGCAGTATACAGGGGCGCGCCTACGAGCAGTACTTC. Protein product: CASSIQGRAYEQYF.

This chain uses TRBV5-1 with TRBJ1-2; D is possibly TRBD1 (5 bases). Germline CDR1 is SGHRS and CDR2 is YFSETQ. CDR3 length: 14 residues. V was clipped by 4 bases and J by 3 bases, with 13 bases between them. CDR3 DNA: TGCGCCAGCAGCGAGGAGGACACCTACTATGGCTACACCTTC. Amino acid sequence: CASSEEDTYYGYTF.

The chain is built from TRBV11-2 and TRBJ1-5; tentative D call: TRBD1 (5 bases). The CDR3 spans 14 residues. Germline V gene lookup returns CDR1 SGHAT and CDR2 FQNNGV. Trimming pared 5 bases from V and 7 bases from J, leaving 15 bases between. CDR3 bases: TGTGCCAGCAGCCAGCGGGGGTCGGGCCAGCCCCAGCATTTT. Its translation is CASSQRGSGQPQHF.

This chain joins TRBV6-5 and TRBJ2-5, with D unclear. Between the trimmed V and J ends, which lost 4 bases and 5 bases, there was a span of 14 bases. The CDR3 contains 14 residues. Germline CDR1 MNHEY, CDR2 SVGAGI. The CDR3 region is CASSSRLTVETQYF. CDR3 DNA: TGTGCCAGCAGTTCACGACTCACAGTGGAGACCCAGTACTTC.

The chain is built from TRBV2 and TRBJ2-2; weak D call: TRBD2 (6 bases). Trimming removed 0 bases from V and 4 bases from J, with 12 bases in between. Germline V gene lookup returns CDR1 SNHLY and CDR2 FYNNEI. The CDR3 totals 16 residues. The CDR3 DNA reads TGTGCCAGCAGTGAAGCCGGGACTTTGAGCACCGGGGAGCTGTTTTTT. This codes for CASSEAGTLSTGELFF.

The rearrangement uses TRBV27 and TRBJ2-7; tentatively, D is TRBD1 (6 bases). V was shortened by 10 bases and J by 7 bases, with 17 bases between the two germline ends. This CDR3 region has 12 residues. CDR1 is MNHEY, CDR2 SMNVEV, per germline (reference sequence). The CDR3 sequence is CATGQPYNEQYF. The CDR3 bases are TGTGCCACCGGACAGCCCTACAATGAGCAGTACTTC.

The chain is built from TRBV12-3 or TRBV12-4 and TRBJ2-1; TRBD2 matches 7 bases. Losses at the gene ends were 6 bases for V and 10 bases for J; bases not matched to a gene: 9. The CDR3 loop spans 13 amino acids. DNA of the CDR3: TGTGCCAGCAGACCAAGCGGGGATTACGAGCAGTTCTTC. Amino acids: CASRPSGDYEQFF.

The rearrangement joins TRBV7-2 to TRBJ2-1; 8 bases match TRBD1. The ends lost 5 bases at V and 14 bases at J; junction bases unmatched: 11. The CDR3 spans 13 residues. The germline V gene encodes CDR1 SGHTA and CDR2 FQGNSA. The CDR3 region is CASSSQGATGEFF. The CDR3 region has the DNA TGTGCCAGCAGCAGTCAGGGGGCCACTGGGGAGTTCTTC. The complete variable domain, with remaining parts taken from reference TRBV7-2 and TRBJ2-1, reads GAGVSQSPSNKVTEKGKDVELRCDPISGHTALYWYRQSLGQGLEFLIYFQGNSAPDKSGLPSDRFSAERTGGSVSTLTIQRTQQEDSAVYLCASSSQGATGEFFGPGTRLTVL.

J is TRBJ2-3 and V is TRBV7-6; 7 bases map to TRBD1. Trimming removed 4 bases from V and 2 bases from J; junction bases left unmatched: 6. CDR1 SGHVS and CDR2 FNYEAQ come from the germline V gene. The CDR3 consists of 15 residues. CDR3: CASSSRDSVTDTQYF. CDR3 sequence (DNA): TGTGCCAGCAGCTCCCGGGACAGCGTCACAGATACGCAGTATTTT. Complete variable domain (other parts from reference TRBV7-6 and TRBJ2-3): GAGVSQSPRYKVTKRGQDVALRCDPISGHVSLYWYRQALGQGPEFLTYFNYEAQQDKSGLPNDRFSAERPEGSISTLTIQRTEQRDSAMYRCASSSRDSVTDTQYFGPGTRLTVL.

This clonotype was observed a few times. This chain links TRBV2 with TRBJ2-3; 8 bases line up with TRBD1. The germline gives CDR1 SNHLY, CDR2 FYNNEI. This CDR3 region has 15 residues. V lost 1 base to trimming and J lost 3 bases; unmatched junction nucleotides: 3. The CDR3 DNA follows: TGTGCCAGCAGTGAAGTCACAGGGGGTACAGATACGCAGTATTTT. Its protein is CASSEVTGGTDTQYF. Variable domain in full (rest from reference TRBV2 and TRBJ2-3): EPEVTQTPSHQVTQMGQEVILRCVPISNHLYFYWYRQILGQKVEFLVSFYNNEISEKSEIFDDQFSVERPDGSNFTLKIRSTKLEDSAMYFCASSEVTGGTDTQYFGPGTRLTVL.

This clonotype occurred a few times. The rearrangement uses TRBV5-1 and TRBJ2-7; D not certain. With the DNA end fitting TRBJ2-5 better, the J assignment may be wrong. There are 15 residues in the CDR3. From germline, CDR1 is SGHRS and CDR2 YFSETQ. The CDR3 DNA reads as TGCGCCAGCAGCTTGGCGGCAGCGCCTGGTGAGACCCAGTACTTC. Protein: CASSLAAAPGETQYF.

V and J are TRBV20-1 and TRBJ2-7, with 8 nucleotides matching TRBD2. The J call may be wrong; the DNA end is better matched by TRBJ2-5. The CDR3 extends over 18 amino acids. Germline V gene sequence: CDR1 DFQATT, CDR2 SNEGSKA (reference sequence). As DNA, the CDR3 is TGCAGTGCTCTCTCCGGAAGCCCAGCGGGGGCCTATTCGGAGACCCAGTACTTC. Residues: CSALSGSPAGAYSETQYF.

The CDR3 protein is CASSPRGEGSSSPLHF. CDR3 sequence (DNA): TGTGCCAGCAGTCCCCGAGGGGAGGGTAGTAGTTCACCCCTCCACTTT. This rearrangement joins TRBV28 to TRBJ1-6; maybe TRBD1 (5 bases). Germline-derived CDR1 and CDR2 are MDHEN and SYDVKM. The CDR3 spans 16 residues. V lost 5 bases and J lost 9, with 20 bases in between.

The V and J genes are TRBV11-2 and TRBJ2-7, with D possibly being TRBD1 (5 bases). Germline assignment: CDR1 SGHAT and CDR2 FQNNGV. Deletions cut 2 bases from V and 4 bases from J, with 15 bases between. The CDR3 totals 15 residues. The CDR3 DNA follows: TGTGCCAGCAGCTTACGCAGGGTCTTCCCTTACGAGCAGTACTTC. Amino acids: CASSLRRVFPYEQYF.

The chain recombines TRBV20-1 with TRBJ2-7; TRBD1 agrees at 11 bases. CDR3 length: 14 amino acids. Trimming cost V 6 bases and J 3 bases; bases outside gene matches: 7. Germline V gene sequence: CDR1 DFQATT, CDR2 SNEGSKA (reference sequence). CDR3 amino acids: CSADGQGAIYEQYF. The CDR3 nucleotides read TGCAGTGCGGACGGACAGGGGGCGATCTACGAGCAGTACTTC.

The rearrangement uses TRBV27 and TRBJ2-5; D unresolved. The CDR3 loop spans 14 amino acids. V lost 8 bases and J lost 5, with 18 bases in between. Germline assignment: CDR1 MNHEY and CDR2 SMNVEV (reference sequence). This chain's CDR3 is CASGSLSLDETQYF. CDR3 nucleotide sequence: TGTGCCAGCGGGTCCCTCTCGCTAGACGAGACCCAGTACTTC.

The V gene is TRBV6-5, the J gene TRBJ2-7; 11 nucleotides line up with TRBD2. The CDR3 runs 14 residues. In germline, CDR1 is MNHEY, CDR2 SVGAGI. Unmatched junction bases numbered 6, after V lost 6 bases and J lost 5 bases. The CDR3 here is CASRLLAGANEQYF. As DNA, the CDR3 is TGTGCCAGCAGGCTACTAGCGGGAGCCAACGAGCAGTACTTC.